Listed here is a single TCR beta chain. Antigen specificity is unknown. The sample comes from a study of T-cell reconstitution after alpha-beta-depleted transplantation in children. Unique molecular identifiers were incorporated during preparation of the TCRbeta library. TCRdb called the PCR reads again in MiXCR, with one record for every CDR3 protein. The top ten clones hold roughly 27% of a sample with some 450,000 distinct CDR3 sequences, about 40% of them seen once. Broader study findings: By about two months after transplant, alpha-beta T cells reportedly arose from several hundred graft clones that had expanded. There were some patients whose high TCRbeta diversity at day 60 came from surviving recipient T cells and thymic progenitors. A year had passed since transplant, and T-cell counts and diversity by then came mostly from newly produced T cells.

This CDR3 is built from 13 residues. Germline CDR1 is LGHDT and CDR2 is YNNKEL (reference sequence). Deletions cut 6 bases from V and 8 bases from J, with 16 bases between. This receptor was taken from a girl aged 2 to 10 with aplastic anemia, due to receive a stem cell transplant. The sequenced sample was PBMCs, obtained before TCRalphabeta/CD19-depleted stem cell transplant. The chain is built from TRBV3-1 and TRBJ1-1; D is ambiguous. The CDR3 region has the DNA TGTGCCAGCAGTCAGACGTTGAGGGCCGAAGCTTTCTTT. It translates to CASSQTLRAEAFF. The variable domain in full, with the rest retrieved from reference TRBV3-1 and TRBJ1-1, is DTAVSQTPKYLVTQMGNDKSIKCEQNLGHDTMYWYKQDSKKFLKIMFSYNNKELIINETVPNRFSPKSPDKAHLNLHINSLELGDSAVYFCASSQTLRAEAFFGQGTRLTVV.